This record looks at one T cell receptor (beta chain) sequence and its context. Its specificity is unknown. The sample comes from a study of beta chain features in type 1 diabetes. Overall study context: All samples together contributed more than 90,000,000 sorted cells for examination.

The junction had 6 bases not matched to a gene; V was cut back by 0 bases and J by 2 bases. The V gene's germline CDR1 is SGHRS and CDR2 YFSETQ. This CDR3 contains 16 residues. Expressed TCRB transcripts were sequenced because the entire RNA isolate underwent reverse transcription. Libraries were prepared by immunoSEQ multiplex PCR; TCRdb keeps only in-frame clonotypes and omits some of them. The table has around 40,000 clones, about 66% seen once. General study results and limits: All four CD4+ subsets from Type 1 diabetes patients carried moderately but significantly shorter TCRB CDR3s.

V gene TRBV5-1 combines with J gene TRBJ2-3; 7 bases map to TRBD2. The clonotype was recovered from a man younger than 40 with type 1 diabetes. Some clones in this sample may be carry-over from other donors' samples. The sample was Tregs from blood. The CDR3 region is CASSLEWRGNTDTQYF. CDR3 nucleotides: TGCGCCAGCAGCTTGGAATGGCGGGGGAACACAGATACGCAGTATTTT.